The source of this T cell receptor beta chain is a study of glioma-infiltrating T cells. Overall study findings and caveats: Non-neoplastic patients had below-expected tissue-blood divergence, while all gliomas exceeded expectation.

A word on this clonotype: No antigen is known for it. Mismatch with germline at one junction end may stem from a read error.

Germline V gene lookup returns CDR1 MNHNY and CDR2 SVGAGI (reference sequence). The CDR3 consists of 14 residues. Amplification of TCR alpha and beta CDR3 regions from RNA used iRepertoire nested multiplex PCR. Each CDR3 protein is one row after TCRdb ran MiXCR on the multiplex PCR reads. The sample contains 90,000 to 100,000 distinct CDR3 sequences, 35% to 50% of which appear only once. This TCR came from a human donor with low-grade glioma or glioblastoma, undergoing nonglioma brain surgery, or in good health (not recorded which). The rearrangement joins TRBV6-6 to TRBJ2-7; TRBD1 matches at 8 bases. Sequenced sample: glioma tissue, nonneoplastic brain tissue, or PBMCs (not recorded which). CDR3 loop: CGSSYSRGPYQQYF. The CDR3 DNA reads TGTGGCAGCAGTTACTCCAGGGGGCCCTACCAGCAGTACTTC.